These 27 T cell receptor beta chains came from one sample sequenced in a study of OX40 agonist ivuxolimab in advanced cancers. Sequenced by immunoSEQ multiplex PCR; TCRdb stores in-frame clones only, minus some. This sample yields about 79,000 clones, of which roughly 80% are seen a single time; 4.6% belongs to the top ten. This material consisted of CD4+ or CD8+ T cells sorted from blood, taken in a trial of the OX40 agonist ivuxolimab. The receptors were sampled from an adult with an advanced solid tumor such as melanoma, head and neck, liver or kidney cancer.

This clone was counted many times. The CDR3 DNA is TGTGCCAGCCATGCGGGTGAAAAACTGTTTTTT. It specifies CASHAGEKLFF. The chain uses TRBV27 and TRBJ1-4, with no clear D. With 8 bases removed from V and 7 bases from J, the gap between germline ends came to 8 bases. This CDR3 is built from 11 residues. Germline lookup yields CDR1 MNHEY and CDR2 SMNVEV (reference sequence).

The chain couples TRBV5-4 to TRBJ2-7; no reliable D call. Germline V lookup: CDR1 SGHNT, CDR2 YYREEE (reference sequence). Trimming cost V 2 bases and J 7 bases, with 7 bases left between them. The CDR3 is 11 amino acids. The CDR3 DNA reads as TGTGCCAGCAGCTTTCAAAGAGAGCAGTACTTC. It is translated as CASSFQREQYF.

The CDR3 reads CASTPGWGANTEAFF. CDR3 in DNA: TGTGCCAGCACCCCGGGCTGGGGGGCGAACACTGAAGCTTTCTTT. The rearrangement links TRBV11-2 to TRBJ1-1; D may be TRBD1 (6 bases). Trimming took off 7 bases at V and 1 base at J, with 16 bases between the two ends. Germline V lookup: CDR1 SGHAT, CDR2 FQNNGV. CDR3 length: 15 amino acids.

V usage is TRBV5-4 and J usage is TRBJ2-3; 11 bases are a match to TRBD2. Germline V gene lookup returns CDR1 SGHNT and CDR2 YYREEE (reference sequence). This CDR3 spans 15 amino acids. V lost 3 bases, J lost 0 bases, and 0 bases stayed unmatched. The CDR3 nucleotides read TGTGCCAGCAGCTGGACTAGCGGGAGCACAGATACGCAGTATTTT. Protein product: CASSWTSGSTDTQYF.

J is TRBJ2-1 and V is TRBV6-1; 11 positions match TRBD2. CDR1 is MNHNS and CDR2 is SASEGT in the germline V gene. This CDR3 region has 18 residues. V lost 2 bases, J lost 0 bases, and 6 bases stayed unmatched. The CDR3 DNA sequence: TGTGCCAGCAGTGAATTAGCGGGGGGGTCTAGCTCCTACAATGAGCAGTTCTTC. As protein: CASSELAGGSSSYNEQFF.

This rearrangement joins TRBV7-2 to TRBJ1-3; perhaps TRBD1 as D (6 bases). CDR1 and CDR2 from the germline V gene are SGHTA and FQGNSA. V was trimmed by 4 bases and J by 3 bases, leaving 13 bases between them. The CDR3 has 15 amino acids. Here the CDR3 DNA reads TGTGCCAGCAGCTCACAGGGAGCGAATGGAAACACCATATATTTT. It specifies CASSSQGANGNTIYF.

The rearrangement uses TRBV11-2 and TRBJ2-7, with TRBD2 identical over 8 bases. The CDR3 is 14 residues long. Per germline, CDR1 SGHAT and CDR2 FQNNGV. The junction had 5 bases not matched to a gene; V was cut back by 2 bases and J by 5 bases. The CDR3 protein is CASSLSGGPHEQYF. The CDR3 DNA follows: TGTGCCAGCAGCTTATCGGGAGGGCCGCACGAGCAGTACTTC. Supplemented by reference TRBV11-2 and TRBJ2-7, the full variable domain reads EAGVAQSPRYKIIEKRQSVAFWCNPISGHATLYWYQQILGQGPKLLIQFQNNGVVDDSQLPKDRFSAERLKGVDSTLKIQPAKLEDSAVYLCASSLSGGPHEQYFGPGTRLTVT.

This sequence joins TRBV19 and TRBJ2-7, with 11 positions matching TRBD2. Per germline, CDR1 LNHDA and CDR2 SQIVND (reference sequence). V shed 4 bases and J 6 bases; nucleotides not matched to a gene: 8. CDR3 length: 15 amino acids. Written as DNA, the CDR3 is TGTGCCAGTAGTAGCCAACTAGCGGGAGCGACCGAGCAGTACTTC. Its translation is CASSSQLAGATEQYF.

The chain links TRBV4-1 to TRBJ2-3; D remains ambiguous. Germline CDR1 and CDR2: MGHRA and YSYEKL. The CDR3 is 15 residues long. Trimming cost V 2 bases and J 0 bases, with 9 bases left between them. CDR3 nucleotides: TGCGCCAGCAGCCAACTAGGTCGTAGCACAGATACGCAGTATTTT. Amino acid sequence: CASSQLGRSTDTQYF.

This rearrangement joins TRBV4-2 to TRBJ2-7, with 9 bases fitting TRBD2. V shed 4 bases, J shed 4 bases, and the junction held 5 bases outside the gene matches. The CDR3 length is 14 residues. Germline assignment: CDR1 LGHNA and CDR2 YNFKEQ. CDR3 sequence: CASSPGLALYEQYF. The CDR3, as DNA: TGTGCCAGCAGCCCAGGACTAGCGCTTTACGAGCAGTACTTC.

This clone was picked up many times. CDR3 residues: CASSPTGINEKLFF. The CDR3 region has the DNA TGTGCCAGCAGCCCAACAGGAATCAATGAAAAACTGTTTTTT. The rearrangement joins TRBV9 to TRBJ1-4; possible D gene TRBD1, 5 bases. CDR1 SGDLS and CDR2 YYNGEE come from the germline V gene. Trimming stripped 4 bases from V and 5 bases from J, with 12 bases between. The CDR3 has 14 residues.

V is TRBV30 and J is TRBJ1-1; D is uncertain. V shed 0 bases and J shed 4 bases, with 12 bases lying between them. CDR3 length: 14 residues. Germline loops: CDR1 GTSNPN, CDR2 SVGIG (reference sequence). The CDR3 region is CAWSVVRRSTEAFF. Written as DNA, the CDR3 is TGTGCCTGGAGTGTGGTGAGAAGGAGCACTGAAGCTTTCTTT. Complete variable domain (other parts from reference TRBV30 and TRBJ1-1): SQTIHQWPATLVQPVGSPLSLECTVEGTSNPNLYWYRQAAGRGLQLLFYSVGIGQISSEVPQNLSASRPQDRQFILSSKKLLLSDSGFYLCAWSVVRRSTEAFFGQGTRLTVV.

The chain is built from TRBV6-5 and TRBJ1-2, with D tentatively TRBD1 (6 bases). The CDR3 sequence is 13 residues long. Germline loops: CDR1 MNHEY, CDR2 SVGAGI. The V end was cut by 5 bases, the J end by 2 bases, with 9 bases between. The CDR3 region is CASSLRGNYGYTF. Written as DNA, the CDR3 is TGTGCCAGCAGTCTCAGGGGAAACTATGGCTACACCTTC.

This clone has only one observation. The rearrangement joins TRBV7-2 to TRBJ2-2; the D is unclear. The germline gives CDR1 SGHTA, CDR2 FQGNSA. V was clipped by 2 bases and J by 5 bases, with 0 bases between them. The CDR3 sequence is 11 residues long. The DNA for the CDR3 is TGTGCCAGCAGCTTAACCGGGGAGCTGTTTTTT. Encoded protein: CASSLTGELFF. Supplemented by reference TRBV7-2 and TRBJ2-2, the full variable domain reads GAGVSQSPSNKVTEKGKDVELRCDPISGHTALYWYRQSLGQGLEFLIYFQGNSAPDKSGLPSDRFSAERTGGSVSTLTIQRTQQEDSAVYLCASSLTGELFFGEGSRLTVL.

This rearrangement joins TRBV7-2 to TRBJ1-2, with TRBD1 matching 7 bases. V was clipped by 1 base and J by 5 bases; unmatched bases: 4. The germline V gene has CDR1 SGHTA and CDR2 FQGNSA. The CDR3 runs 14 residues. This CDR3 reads CASSLGQGGYGYTF. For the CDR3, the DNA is TGTGCCAGCAGCTTAGGACAGGGTGGTTATGGCTACACCTTC.

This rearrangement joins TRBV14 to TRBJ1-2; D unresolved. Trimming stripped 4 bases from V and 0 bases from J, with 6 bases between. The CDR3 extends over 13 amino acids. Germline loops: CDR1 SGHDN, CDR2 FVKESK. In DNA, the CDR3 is TGTGCCAGCAGCCGGCAGACTAACTATGGCTACACCTTC. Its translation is CASSRQTNYGYTF. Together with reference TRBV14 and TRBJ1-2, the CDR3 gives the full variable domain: EAGVTQFPSHSVIEKGQTVTLRCDPISGHDNLYWYRRVMGKEIKFLLHFVKESKQDESGMPNNRFLAERTGGTYSTLKVQPAELEDSGVYFCASSRQTNYGYTFGSGTRLTVV.

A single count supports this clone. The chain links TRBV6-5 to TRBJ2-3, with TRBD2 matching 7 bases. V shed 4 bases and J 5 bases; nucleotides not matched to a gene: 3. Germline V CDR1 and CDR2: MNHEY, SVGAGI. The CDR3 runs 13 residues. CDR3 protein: CASSWGGGDTQYF. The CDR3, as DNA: TGTGCCAGCAGTTGGGGCGGGGGAGATACGCAGTATTTT.

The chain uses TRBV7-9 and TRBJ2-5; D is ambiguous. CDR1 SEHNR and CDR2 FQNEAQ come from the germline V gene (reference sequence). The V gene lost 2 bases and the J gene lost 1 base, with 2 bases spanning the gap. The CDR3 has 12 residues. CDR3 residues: CASSLIQETQYF. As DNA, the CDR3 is TGTGCCAGCAGCTTAATCCAAGAGACCCAGTACTTC.

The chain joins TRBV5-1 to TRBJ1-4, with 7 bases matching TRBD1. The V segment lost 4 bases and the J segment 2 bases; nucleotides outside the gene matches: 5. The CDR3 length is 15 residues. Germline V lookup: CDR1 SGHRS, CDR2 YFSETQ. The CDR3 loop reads CASSRQTGTNEKLFF. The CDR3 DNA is TGCGCCAGCAGCCGTCAGACAGGGACTAATGAAAAACTGTTTTTT.

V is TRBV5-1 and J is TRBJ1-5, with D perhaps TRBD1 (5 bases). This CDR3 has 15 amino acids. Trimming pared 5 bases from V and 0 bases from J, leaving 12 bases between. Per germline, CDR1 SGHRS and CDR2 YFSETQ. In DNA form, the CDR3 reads TGCGCCAGCAGTCCCCAGGGACTTAGCAATCAGCCCCAGCATTTT. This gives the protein CASSPQGLSNQPQHF.

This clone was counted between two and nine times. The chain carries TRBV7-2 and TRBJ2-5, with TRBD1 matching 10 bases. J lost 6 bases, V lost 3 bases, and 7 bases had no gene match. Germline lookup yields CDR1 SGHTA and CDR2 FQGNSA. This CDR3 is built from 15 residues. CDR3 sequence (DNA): TGTGCCAGCAGCTTGGGACAGGGGAACACGAAGACCCAGTACTTC. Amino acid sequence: CASSLGQGNTKTQYF.

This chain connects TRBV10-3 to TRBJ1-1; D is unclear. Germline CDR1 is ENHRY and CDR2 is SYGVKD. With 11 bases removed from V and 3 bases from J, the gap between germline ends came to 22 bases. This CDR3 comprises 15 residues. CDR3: CAVRGSPGKDTEAFF. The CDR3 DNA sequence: TGTGCCGTCCGAGGGAGCCCGGGAAAAGACACTGAAGCTTTCTTT.

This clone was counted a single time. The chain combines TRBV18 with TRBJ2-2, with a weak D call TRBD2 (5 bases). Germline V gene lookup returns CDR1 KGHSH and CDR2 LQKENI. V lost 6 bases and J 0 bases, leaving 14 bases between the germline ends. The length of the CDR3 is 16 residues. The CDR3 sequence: CASSTRGSTNTGELFF. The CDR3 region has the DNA TGTGCCAGCTCTACCAGAGGGTCCACGAACACCGGGGAGCTGTTTTTT. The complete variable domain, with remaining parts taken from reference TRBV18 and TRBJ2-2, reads NAGVMQNPRHLVRRRGQEARLRCSPMKGHSHVYWYRQLPEEGLKFMVYLQKENIIDESGMPKERFSAEFPKEGPSILRIQQVVRGDSAAYFCASSTRGSTNTGELFFGEGSRLTVL.

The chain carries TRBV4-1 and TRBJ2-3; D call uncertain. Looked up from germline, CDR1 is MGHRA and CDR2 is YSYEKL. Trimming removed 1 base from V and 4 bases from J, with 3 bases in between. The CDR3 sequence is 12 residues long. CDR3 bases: TGCGCCAGCAGCCAAGTCTCAGATACGCAGTATTTT. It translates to CASSQVSDTQYF.

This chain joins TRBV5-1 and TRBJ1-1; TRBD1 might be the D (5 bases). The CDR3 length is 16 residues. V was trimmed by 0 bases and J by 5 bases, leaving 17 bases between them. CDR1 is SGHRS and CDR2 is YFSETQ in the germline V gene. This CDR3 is CASSLGHVGGETEAFF. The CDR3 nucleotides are TGCGCCAGCAGCTTGGGACACGTGGGAGGGGAGACTGAAGCTTTCTTT.

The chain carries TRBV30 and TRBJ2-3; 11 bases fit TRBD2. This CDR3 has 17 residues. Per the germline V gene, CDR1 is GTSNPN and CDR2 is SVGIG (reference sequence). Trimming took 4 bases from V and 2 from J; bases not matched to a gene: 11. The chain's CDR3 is CAWITSGSTPHTDTQYF. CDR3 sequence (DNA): TGTGCCTGGATAACTAGCGGGAGTACCCCCCACACAGATACGCAGTATTTT.

The CDR3 sequence: CASSPLREAFF. The CDR3 nucleotides are TGTGCCAGCAGCCCGCTTAGGGAAGCTTTCTTT. The V and J genes are TRBV28 and TRBJ1-1; D remains ambiguous. The CDR3 has 11 amino acids. CDR1 MDHEN and CDR2 SYDVKM come from the germline V gene. V was pared by 6 bases and J by 8 bases, with 10 bases between. Together with reference TRBV28 and TRBJ1-1, the CDR3 gives the full variable domain: DVKVTQSSRYLVKRTGEKVFLECVQDMDHENMFWYRQDPGLGLRLIYFSYDVKMKEKGDIPEGYSVSREKKERFSLILESASTNQTSMYLCASSPLREAFFGQGTRLTVV.